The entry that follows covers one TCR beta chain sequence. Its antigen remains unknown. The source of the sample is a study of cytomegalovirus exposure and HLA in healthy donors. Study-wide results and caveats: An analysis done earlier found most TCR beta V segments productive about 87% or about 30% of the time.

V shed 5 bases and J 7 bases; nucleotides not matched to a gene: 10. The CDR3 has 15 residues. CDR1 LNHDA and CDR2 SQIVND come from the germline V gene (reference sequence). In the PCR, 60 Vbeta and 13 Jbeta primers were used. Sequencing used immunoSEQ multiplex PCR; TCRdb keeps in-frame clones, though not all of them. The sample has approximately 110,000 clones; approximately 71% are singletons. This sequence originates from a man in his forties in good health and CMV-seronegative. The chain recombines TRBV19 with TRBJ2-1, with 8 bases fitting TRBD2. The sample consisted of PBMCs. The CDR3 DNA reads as TGTGCCAGTAGTCCCCGGGGGGGCCACCCGAATGAGCAGTTCTTC. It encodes CASSPRGGHPNEQFF.